Listed below are T cell receptor beta chains from one sample, sequenced in a study of cytomegalovirus exposure and HLA in healthy donors. Repertoires were generated with immunoSEQ multiplex PCR, while TCRdb's copy carries only in-frame clones and drops some. The sample holds under 200,000 clones, around 81% seen once. The sequenced material came from PBMCs. The receptors come from a man aged 25 to 40 in good health and CMV-seronegative. The CDR3 runs from the conserved cysteine through the conserved F or W. The D gene is left open where the match is weak. Size values are once, few and many counts, or a class for expanded clones, and some rows have none.

>TRBJ2-7|TRBV25-1|11|NA|NA
CASSAQGKQYF
TGTGCCAGCAGTGCACAGGGAAAGCAGTACTTC
>TRBJ2-5|TRBV7-9|16|TRBD2|NA
CATGTSGSGGQETQYF
TGTGCCACCGGGACTAGCGGGAGCGGGGGACAAGAGACCCAGTACTTC
>TRBJ1-5|TRBV7-9|12|NA|NA
CSSSLGGEPQHF
TGTTCCAGCAGCTTAGGGGGGGAGCCCCAGCATTTT
>TRBJ2-3|TRBV2|20|TRBD1|NA
CASSEAGTGSSSLFTDTQYF
TGTGCCAGCAGTGAAGCCGGGACAGGGAGCTCCTCCCTTTTCACAGATACGCAGTATTTT
>TRBJ1-3|TRBV4-1|16|TRBD1|NA
CASSQTTTGLGNTIYF
TGCGCCAGCAGCCAAACCACGACAGGGCTTGGAAACACCATATATTTT
>TRBJ2-3|TRBV5-1|17|TRBD2|NA
CASSLLGRFPSTDTQYF
TGCGCCAGCAGCTTGCTCGGGAGGTTTCCTAGCACAGATACGCAGTATTTT
>TRBJ2-7|TRBV6-1|12|NA|NA
CALRAVSYEQYF
TGTGCCCTACGAGCGGTCTCCTACGAGCAGTACTTC
>TRBJ1-1|TRBV9|15|NA|NA
CASSVDGTRGTEAFF
TGTGCCAGCAGCGTAGACGGCACTCGAGGAACTGAAGCTTTCTTT
>TRBJ1-1|TRBV5-1|14|TRBD1|NA
CASSLDRGNTEAFF
TGCGCCAGCAGCTTGGACAGGGGTAACACTGAAGCTTTCTTT
>TRBJ2-1|TRBV28|16|NA|NA
CASRPSEAGAYNEQFF
TGTGCCAGCAGGCCGTCCGAGGCAGGGGCCTACAATGAGCAGTTCTTC
>TRBJ2-7|TRBV28|12|NA|NA
CASREGTYEQYF
TGTGCCAGCAGGGAGGGTACCTACGAGCAGTACTTC
>TRBJ2-3|TRBV5-1|14|NA|NA
CASSLGHTTDTQYF
TGCGCCAGCAGCCTGGGACATACCACAGATACGCAGTATTTT
>TRBJ2-7|TRBV18|12|NA|NA
CASSPSSYEQYF
TGTGCCAGCTCACCCAGCTCCTACGAGCAGTACTTC
>TRBJ2-2|TRBV7-2|13|TRBD2|NA
CANSGGDTGELFF
TGTGCCAACTCGGGAGGGGACACCGGGGAGCTGTTTTTT
>TRBJ1-1|TRBV28|13|NA|few
CASSPGANTEAFF
TGTGCCAGCAGCCCCGGAGCGAACACTGAAGCTTTCTTT
>TRBJ2-7|TRBV6-1|19|TRBD1|few
CASSEASWATRDRAYEQYF
TGTGCCAGCAGTGAAGCGTCCTGGGCCACACGGGACAGGGCCTACGAGCAGTACTTC